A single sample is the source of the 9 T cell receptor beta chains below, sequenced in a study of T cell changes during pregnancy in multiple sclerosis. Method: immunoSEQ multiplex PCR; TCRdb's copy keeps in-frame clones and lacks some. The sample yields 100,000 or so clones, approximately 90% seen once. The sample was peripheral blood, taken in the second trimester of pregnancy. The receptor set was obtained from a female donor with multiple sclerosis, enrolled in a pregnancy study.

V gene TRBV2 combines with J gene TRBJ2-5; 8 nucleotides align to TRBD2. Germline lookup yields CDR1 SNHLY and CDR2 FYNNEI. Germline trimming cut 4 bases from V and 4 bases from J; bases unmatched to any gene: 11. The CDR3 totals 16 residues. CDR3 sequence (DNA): TGTGCCAGCAGTGCCGGGGGGGGCGGGAGATCAGAGACCCAGTACTTC. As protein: CASSAGGGGRSETQYF.

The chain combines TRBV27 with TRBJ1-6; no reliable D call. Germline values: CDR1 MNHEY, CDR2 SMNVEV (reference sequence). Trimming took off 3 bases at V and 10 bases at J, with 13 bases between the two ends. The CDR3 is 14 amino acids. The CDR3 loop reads CASSLFGVRSPLHF. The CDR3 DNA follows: TGTGCCAGCAGTTTGTTCGGGGTACGATCACCCCTCCACTTT.

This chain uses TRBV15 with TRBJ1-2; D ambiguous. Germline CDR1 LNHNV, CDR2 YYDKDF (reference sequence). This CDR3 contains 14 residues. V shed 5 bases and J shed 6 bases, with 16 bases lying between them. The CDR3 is CATSPSRDGNGYTF. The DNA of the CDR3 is TGTGCCACCAGCCCCTCACGGGATGGCAATGGCTACACCTTC.

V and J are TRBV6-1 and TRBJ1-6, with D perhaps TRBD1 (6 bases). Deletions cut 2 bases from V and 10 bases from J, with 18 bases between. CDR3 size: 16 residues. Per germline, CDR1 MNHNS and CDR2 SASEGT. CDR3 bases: TGTGCCAGCAGTGAACCCCCACAGGGATTTAGCTCACCCCTCCACTTT. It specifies CASSEPPQGFSSPLHF.

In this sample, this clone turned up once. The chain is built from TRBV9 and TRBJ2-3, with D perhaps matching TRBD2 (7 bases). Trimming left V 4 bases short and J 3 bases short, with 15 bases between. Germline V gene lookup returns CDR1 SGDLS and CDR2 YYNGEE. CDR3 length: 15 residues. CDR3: CASSPTSQGTDTQYF. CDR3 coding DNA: TGTGCCAGCAGCCCGACTAGCCAGGGGACAGATACGCAGTATTTT.

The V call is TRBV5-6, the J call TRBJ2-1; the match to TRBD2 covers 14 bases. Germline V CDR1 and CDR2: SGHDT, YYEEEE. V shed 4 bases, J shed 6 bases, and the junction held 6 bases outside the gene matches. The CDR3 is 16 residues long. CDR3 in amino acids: CASSRQTSGRANEQFF. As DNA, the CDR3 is TGTGCCAGCAGCCGCCAGACTAGCGGGAGGGCCAATGAGCAGTTCTTC.

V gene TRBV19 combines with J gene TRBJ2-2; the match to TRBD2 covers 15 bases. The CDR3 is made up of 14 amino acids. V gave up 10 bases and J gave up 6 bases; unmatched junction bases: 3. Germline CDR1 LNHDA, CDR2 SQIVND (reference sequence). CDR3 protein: CATGLAGGSGELFF. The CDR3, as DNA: TGTGCCACGGGACTAGCGGGAGGATCCGGGGAGCTGTTTTTT.

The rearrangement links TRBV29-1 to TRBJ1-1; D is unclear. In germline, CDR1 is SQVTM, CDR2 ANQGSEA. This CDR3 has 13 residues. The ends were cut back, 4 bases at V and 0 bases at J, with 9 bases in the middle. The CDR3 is CSVASGMNTEAFF. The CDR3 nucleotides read TGCAGCGTTGCCTCAGGTATGAACACTGAAGCTTTCTTT.

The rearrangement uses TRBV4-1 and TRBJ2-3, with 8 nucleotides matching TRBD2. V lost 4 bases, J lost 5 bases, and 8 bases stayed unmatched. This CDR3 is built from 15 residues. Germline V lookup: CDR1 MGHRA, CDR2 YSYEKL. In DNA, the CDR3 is TGCGCCAGCAGCCTCGTACAGCGGGGGTTAGATACGCAGTATTTT. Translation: CASSLVQRGLDTQYF.